One and the same sample provided the 9 T cell receptor beta chains below, sequenced in a study of blood T cell repertoires in COVID-19. Assay used: immunoSEQ multiplex PCR; TCRdb lists only in-frame clones, some missing. The table lists 29,000 or so clones, around 87% of them singletons. The sample taken for sequencing was peripheral blood. These receptors were obtained from a human donor in a cohort sampled during active COVID-19. The donor label of this sample is uncertain.

The rearrangement links TRBV28 to TRBJ1-4, with 7 bases lining up with TRBD1. The CDR3 totals 15 residues. Germline CDR1 and CDR2: MDHEN and SYDVKM. Losses at the gene ends were 5 bases for V and 5 bases for J; bases not matched to a gene: 8. CDR3 amino acids: CASSPGTVRNEKLFF. Written as DNA, the CDR3 is TGTGCCAGCAGTCCGGGGACAGTCCGAAATGAAAAACTGTTTTTT.

This clone has more than one count but fewer than ten. CDR3 DNA sequence: TGTGCCAGCTTCGACGGCGGGAAGGGCACCGGGGAGCTGTTTTTT. This gives the protein CASFDGGKGTGELFF. The chain couples TRBV5-6 to TRBJ2-2; a possible D gene is TRBD2 (6 bases). V was clipped by 7 bases and J by 4 bases, with 17 bases between them. The CDR3 has 15 amino acids. CDR1 and CDR2 from the germline V gene are SGHDT and YYEEEE.

The rearrangement joins TRBV5-4 to TRBJ2-2, with 7 bases matching TRBD1. The CDR3 sequence is 15 residues long. Germline V gene sequence: CDR1 SGHNT, CDR2 YYREEE (reference sequence). Trimming cost V 3 bases and J 3 bases; bases outside gene matches: 5. CDR3 bases: TGTGCCAGCAGCTCCCCCACAGGGGACACCGGGGAGCTGTTTTTT. Its translation is CASSSPTGDTGELFF.

This clone was detected only a few times. CDR3 sequence reads: CASSEDRQGQETQYF. The DNA for the CDR3 is TGTGCCAGCAGTGAAGACAGACAGGGTCAAGAGACCCAGTACTTC. This chain uses TRBV2 with TRBJ2-5; 7 bases match TRBD1. J lost 2 bases, V lost 1 base, and 4 bases had no gene match. Germline V gives CDR1 SNHLY, CDR2 FYNNEI. The CDR3 sequence is 15 residues long. Full variable domain (missing parts from reference TRBV2 and TRBJ2-5): EPEVTQTPSHQVTQMGQEVILRCVPISNHLYFYWYRQILGQKVEFLVSFYNNEISEKSEIFDDQFSVERPDGSNFTLKIRSTKLEDSAMYFCASSEDRQGQETQYFGPGTRLLVL.

In this sample, this clone turned up once. The J gene is TRBJ1-2, the V gene TRBV7-2, with 8 bases fitting TRBD1. From germline, CDR1 is SGHTA and CDR2 FQGNSA. Unmatched junction bases numbered 1, after V lost 2 bases and J lost 5 bases. The CDR3 is 13 residues long. CDR3 protein: CASSLQGAYGYTF. Here the CDR3 DNA reads TGTGCCAGCAGCTTACAGGGGGCGTATGGCTACACCTTC.

This clone was recorded once. CDR3 sequence (DNA): TGTGCCAGCAGTGCACAGGGGGAAAACATTCAGTACTTC. This sequence encodes CASSAQGENIQYF. The chain joins TRBV27 to TRBJ2-4, with TRBD1 identical over 8 bases. The junction had 2 bases not matched to a gene; V was cut back by 5 bases and J by 5 bases. From germline, CDR1 is MNHEY and CDR2 SMNVEV (reference sequence). This CDR3 is 13 amino acids long.

V and J are TRBV28 and TRBJ2-2; perhaps TRBD2 as D (6 bases). Germline lookup yields CDR1 MDHEN and CDR2 SYDVKM. With 4 bases removed from V and 6 bases from J, the gap between germline ends came to 9 bases. There are 13 residues in the CDR3. The CDR3 here is CASSSTSPGELFF. CDR3 sequence (DNA): TGTGCCAGCAGTTCGACTAGTCCCGGGGAGCTGTTTTTT.

The chain is built from TRBV6-5 and TRBJ2-7; TRBD2 agrees at 7 bases. CDR3 length: 14 amino acids. V dropped 2 bases and J dropped 2; count of bases not matched to a gene: 3. Germline V CDR1 and CDR2: MNHEY, SVGAGI. CDR3 region: CASSYQAGAYEQYF. The CDR3 DNA follows: TGTGCCAGCAGTTACCAGGCGGGAGCCTACGAGCAGTACTTC.

This chain joins TRBV28 and TRBJ1-4, with D unclear. V shed 6 bases and J shed 0 bases, with 11 bases lying between them. This CDR3 comprises 15 residues. CDR1 is MDHEN and CDR2 is SYDVKM in the germline V gene. The DNA for the CDR3 is TGTGCCAGCAGGAACACCCTTGCAACTAATGAAAAACTGTTTTTT. Its protein product is CASRNTLATNEKLFF.